The rows below give T cell receptor beta chains drawn from one sample of a study of T cell responses to AZD1222 COVID-19 vaccine. Libraries were prepared by immunoSEQ multiplex PCR; TCRdb keeps only in-frame clonotypes and omits some of them. The data contain more than 140,000 clones, 91% of them singletons. The sequences come from peripheral blood, collected on day 0 of AZD1222 vaccination. The receptor set was obtained from an adult in good health. Each CDR3 is given without its conserved first and last residue. Fields, in order: D gene, V gene, J gene, CDR3 protein. The D gene is left open where the match is weak.

>NA|TRBV20-1|TRBJ2-1
SASLWYEQF
>TRBD1|TRBV4-1|TRBJ2-3
ASSQTPPGQMRGDTQY
>NA|TRBV15|TRBJ2-5
ATSSDRETQY
>TRBD1|TRBV27|TRBJ2-3
ASSRGQGPDTQY
>NA|TRBV6-2/TRBV6-3|TRBJ1-1
ASSRHRYGEAF
>NA|TRBV7-9|TRBJ1-1
ASSAPLGVGNTEAF
>TRBD1|TRBV12-3/TRBV12-4|TRBJ1-2
ASSYRGPYGYT
>NA|TRBV18|TRBJ1-1
ASSLGRREAF
>NA|TRBV27|TRBJ2-3
ASSLSQGLDTQY
>NA|TRBV7-2|TRBJ1-1
ASSLGGILKAF
>NA|TRBV7-2|TRBJ2-3
ASSLLDTQY
>NA|TRBV12-3/TRBV12-4|TRBJ1-5
ASSFGQGPQH
>NA|TRBV9|TRBJ2-7
ASSVAPGNSYEQY
>NA|TRBV28|TRBJ1-1
ASSPVEWNTEAF
>NA|TRBV19|TRBJ1-5
ASSSRAANQPQH
>TRBD1|TRBV24-1|TRBJ2-3
ATTTGGSTDTQY
>NA|TRBV7-2|TRBJ2-7
ASQRGNSLNSYEQY
>NA|TRBV19|TRBJ1-5
ASSMGLNSNQPQH
>NA|TRBV28|TRBJ2-5
ASSLYKGLQERETQY
>TRBD2|TRBV18|TRBJ2-1
ASSPRTSGDGNEQF
>TRBD1|TRBV19|TRBJ1-1
ASSLQGVTTEAF
>TRBD1|TRBV11-1|TRBJ2-3
ASSRTGVGTDTQY